This T cell receptor beta chain was recorded in a study of blood T cell repertoires in COVID-19. Whole-study context: Spain, Italy and the United States supplied samples that represented acute and convalescent COVID-19.

Clones were read by immunoSEQ multiplex PCR, and TCRdb kept only the in-frame ones, dropping some. Found here are about 220,000 clones, more than 75% of them singletons; the top ten hold over 4%. V gave up 3 bases and J gave up 5 bases, with 11 bases separating them. CDR3 length equals 14 residues. Germline V lookup: CDR1 LNHNV, CDR2 YYDKDF (reference sequence). Enrolment of Seattle patients took place during active infection, and they were followed longitudinally. A few counts support this clone. The chain links TRBV15 to TRBJ1-5; D is undetermined. The TCR sequence derives from an older woman with COVID-19, enrolled during active disease. The material sequenced was peripheral blood. Here the CDR3 DNA reads TGTGCCACCAGCAGGACCGGGATGTATCAGCCCCAGCATTTT. This translates into CATSRTGMYQPQHF.